This section outlines one T cell receptor (beta chain) sequence together with its context. Its antigen is currently unknown. These data are taken from a study of T cell responses to AZD1222 COVID-19 vaccine. Study outcomes and limitations: Dominant CD4 TCR responses targeted spike regions 160-218 and 743-854. Increased Spike-specific TCR breadth and depth were observed after two AZD1222 doses. AZD1222 recipients seropositive at baseline numbered only six. White British people made up most donors, females outnumbered males, and clonal diversity was possibly underestimated.

Here immunoSEQ multiplex PCR was the method, and the copy in TCRdb shows in-frame clones only, minus some. This table has fewer than 120,000 clones, 88% appearing once. The TCR was taken from an adult in good health. Sequencing was performed on peripheral blood, taken on day 0 of AZD1222 vaccination.

The DNA for the CDR3 is TGTGCCAGCAGTCTCGGACAAAGACCTAATGAAAAACTGTTTTTT. It translates to CASSLGQRPNEKLFF. The J gene is TRBJ1-4, the V gene TRBV6-5, with D perhaps TRBD1 (5 bases). The CDR3 contains 15 residues. V was shortened by 5 bases and J by 3 bases, with 13 bases between the two germline ends. The germline V gene has CDR1 MNHEY and CDR2 SVGAGI.